The next 9 T cell receptor beta chains were all read from a single sample in a study of blood T cells in healthy people across ages. The authors ran a second PCR of about 7 to 11 cycles using a sample-barcoded 5' primer and a J-beta primer mix. Each CDR3 protein gets one entry after TCRdb re-called the 5' RACE reads with MiXCR. Here the sample spans about 1.6 million distinct CDR3 sequences, roughly a third being singletons. Sequencing used blood. The source of these receptors is a woman aged 30 to 39 in good health.

The gene calls are TRBV4-1 and TRBJ2-3; 10 positions agree with TRBD1. CDR1 and CDR2 from the germline V gene are MGHRA and YSYEKL. V dropped 5 bases and J dropped 5; count of bases not matched to a gene: 10. The CDR3 loop spans 16 amino acids. The CDR3 reads CASSLAGQGPQDTQYF. The DNA of the CDR3 is TGCGCCAGCAGCTTGGCGGGACAGGGGCCCCAAGATACGCAGTATTTT.

This clonotype has a handful of counts. The genes are TRBV7-2 and TRBJ1-2, with 10 positions matching TRBD1. This CDR3 is built from 15 residues. The V gene end was trimmed by 4 bases and the J gene end by 4 bases; junction bases not matched to a gene: 6. Per the germline V gene, CDR1 is SGHTA and CDR2 is FQGNSA. In DNA form, the CDR3 reads TGTGCCAGCAGCTCATCCCGGGACAGGGGCTATGGCTACACCTTC. It is translated as CASSSSRDRGYGYTF. The whole variable domain, filled in from reference TRBV7-2 and TRBJ1-2, reads GAGVSQSPSNKVTEKGKDVELRCDPISGHTALYWYRQSLGQGLEFLIYFQGNSAPDKSGLPSDRFSAERTGGSVSTLTIQRTQQEDSAVYLCASSSSRDRGYGYTFGSGTRLTVV.

The chain combines TRBV6-1 with TRBJ2-5, with TRBD1 matching over 8 bases. In germline, CDR1 is MNHNS, CDR2 SASEGT. The CDR3 spans 15 residues. The V segment lost 5 bases and the J segment 2 bases; nucleotides outside the gene matches: 7. The CDR3 nucleotides are TGTGCCAGCAGTCGCAGGGGGCGAGTTCAAGAGACCCAGTACTTC. This gives the protein CASSRRGRVQETQYF.

The chain employs TRBV7-8 and TRBJ2-1; D may be TRBD2 (5 bases). The germline CDR1 and CDR2 sequences are SGHVS and FQNEAQ. CDR3 length: 15 residues. V shed 1 base and J shed 5 bases, with 12 bases lying between them. CDR3 sequence reads: CASSLVRLANNEQFF. Here the CDR3 DNA reads TGTGCCAGCAGCTTAGTACGGCTAGCTAACAATGAGCAGTTCTTC.

The chain recombines TRBV11-2 with TRBJ2-5; possible D gene TRBD1, 6 bases. The J call may be mistaken, given a closer DNA end match to TRBJ2-7. The germline gives CDR1 SGHAT, CDR2 FQNNGV. The CDR3 has 13 residues. CDR3: CASSLDWGPEQYF. DNA of the CDR3: TGTGCCAGCAGCTTAGACTGGGGGCCCGAGCAGTACTTC.

The chain uses TRBV7-9 and TRBJ2-7; TRBD2 matches 9 bases. The length of the CDR3 is 16 residues. The V gene end was trimmed by 1 base and the J gene end by 3 bases; junction bases not matched to a gene: 7. Germline CDR1 SEHNR, CDR2 FQNEAQ (reference sequence). The CDR3 loop reads CASSLGLAGRFYEQYF. CDR3 sequence (DNA): TGTGCCAGCAGCTTAGGCCTAGCGGGACGATTCTACGAGCAGTACTTC.

This clonotype turned up a few times. The chain links TRBV5-5 to TRBJ1-6, with D perhaps TRBD1 (6 bases). The V gene lost 0 bases and the J gene lost 9 bases, with 10 bases spanning the gap. CDR1 is SGHKS, CDR2 YYEKEE, per germline (reference sequence). The CDR3 consists of 14 residues. The CDR3 sequence: CASSLEQGRSPLHF. The CDR3 DNA reads as TGTGCCAGCAGCTTGGAACAGGGACGTTCACCCCTCCACTTT.

There are a few counts of this clonotype. The chain uses TRBV4-2 and TRBJ2-7; 9 bases map to TRBD2. Germline assignment: CDR1 LGHNA and CDR2 YNFKEQ. This CDR3 comprises 16 residues. The V and J ends lost 4 bases and 4 bases, in that order; junction bases with no gene match: 11. In DNA form, the CDR3 reads TGTGCCAGCAGCCTCCGTAGTAGCGGGGGCCTATACGAGCAGTACTTC. This sequence encodes CASSLRSSGGLYEQYF.

The chain joins TRBV20-1 to TRBJ2-1, with D possibly being TRBD2 (6 bases). The germline V gene has CDR1 DFQATT and CDR2 SNEGSKA (reference sequence). V lost 6 bases and J lost 8, with 20 bases in between. The CDR3 has 14 amino acids. The CDR3: CSASRELGADEQFF. CDR3 nucleotide sequence: TGCAGTGCGTCCCGGGAGCTCGGGGCGGATGAGCAGTTCTTC.